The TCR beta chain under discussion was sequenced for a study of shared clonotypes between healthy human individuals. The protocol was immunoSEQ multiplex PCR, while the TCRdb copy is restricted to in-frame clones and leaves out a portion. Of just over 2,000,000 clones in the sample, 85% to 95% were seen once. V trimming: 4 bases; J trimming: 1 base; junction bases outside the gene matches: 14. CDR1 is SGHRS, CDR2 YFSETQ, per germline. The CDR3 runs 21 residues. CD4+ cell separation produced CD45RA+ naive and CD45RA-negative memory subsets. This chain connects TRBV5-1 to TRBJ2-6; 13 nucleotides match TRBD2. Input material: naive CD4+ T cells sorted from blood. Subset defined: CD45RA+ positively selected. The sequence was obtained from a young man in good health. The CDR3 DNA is TGCGCCAGCAGCGGGACTAGCGGGAATACCCCAACTCCGTCTGGGGCCAACGTCCTGACTTTC. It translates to CASSGTSGNTPTPSGANVLTF.